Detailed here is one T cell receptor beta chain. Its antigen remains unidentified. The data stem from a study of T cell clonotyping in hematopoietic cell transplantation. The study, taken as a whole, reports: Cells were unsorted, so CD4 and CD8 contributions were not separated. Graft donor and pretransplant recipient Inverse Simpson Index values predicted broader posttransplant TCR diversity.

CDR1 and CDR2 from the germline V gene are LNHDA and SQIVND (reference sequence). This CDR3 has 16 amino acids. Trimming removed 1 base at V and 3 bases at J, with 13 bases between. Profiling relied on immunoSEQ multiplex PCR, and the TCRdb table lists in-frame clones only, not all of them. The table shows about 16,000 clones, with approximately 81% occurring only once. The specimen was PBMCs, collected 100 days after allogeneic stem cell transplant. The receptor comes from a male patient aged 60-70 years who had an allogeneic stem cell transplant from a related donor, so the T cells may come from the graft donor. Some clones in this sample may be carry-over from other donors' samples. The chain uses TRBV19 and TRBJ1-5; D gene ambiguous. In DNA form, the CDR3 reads TGTGCCAGTAGTATAGGTAGGGTCGTGGCCAATCAGCCCCAGCATTTT. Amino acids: CASSIGRVVANQPQHF.